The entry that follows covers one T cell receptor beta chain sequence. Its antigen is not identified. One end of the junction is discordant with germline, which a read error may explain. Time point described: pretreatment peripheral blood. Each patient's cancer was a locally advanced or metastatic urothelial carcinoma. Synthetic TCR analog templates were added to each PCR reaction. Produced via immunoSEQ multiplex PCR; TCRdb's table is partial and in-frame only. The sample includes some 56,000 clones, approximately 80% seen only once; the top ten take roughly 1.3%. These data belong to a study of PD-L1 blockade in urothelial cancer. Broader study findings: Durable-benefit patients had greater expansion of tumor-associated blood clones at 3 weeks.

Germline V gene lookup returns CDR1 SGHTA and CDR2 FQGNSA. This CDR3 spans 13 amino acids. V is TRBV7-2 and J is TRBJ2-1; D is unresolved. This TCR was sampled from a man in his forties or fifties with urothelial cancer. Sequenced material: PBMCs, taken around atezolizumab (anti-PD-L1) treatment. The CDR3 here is CAGSYSSYNEQFF. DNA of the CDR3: TGTGCCGGCAGCTACAGCTCCTACAATGAGCAGTTCTTC.